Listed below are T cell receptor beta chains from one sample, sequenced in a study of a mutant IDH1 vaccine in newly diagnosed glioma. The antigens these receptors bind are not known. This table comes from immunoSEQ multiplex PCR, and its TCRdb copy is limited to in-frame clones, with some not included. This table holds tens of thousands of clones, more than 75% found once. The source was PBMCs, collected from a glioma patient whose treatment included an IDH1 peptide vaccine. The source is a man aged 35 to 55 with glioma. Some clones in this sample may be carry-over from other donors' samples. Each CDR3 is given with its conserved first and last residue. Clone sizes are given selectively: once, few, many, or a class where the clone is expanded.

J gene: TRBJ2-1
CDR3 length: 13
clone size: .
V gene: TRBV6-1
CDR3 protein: CASGPIQGYEQFF

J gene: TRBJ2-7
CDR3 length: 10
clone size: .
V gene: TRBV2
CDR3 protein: CASSGYEQYF

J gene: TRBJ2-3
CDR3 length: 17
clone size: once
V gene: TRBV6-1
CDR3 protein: CASSEAGWAGSTDTQYF

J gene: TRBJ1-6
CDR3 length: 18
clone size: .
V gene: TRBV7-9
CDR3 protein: CASSSPPGQGAWVSPLHF

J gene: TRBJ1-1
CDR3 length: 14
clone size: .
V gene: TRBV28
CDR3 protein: CASSRPEVRAEAFF

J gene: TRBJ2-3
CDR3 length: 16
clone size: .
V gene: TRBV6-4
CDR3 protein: CASSDSERGETDTQYF

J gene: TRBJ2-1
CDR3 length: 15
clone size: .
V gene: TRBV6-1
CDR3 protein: CASSLLAGGPHEQFF

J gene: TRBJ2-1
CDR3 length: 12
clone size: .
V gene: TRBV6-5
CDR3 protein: CASSRTSNEQFF

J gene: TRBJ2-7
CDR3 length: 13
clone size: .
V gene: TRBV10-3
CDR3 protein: CAAGTGRTYEQYF

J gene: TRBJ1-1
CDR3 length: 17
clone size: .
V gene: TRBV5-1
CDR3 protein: CASAPDRDRALNTEAFF

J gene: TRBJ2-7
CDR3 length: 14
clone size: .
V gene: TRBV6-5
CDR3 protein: CASESRTLTYEQYF

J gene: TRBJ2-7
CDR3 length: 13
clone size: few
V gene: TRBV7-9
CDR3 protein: CASRGGVVGEQYF

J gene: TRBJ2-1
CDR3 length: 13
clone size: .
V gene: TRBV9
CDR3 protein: CASSVGGSYEQFF

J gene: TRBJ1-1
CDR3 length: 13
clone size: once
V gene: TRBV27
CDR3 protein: CASSLSRTVGAFF

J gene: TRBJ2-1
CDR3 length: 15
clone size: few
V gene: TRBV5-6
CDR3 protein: CASSFSSGVYNEQFF